Ten or more counts support the clone carrying this T cell receptor beta chain. The antigen is not known. This sample is drawn from a study of identical twins. Overall study findings and caveats: Modelling approaches yielded underestimates of out-of-frame TCR alpha sharing between monozygotic twins.

TCRdb re-derived calls from the 5' RACE reads in MiXCR, one entry per CDR3 protein. The sample has 310,000 or so distinct CDR3 sequences, roughly 9.7% seen once; the top ten hold around 7.1%. Trimming stripped 5 bases from V and 9 bases from J, with 14 bases between. Germline CDR1 SEHNR, CDR2 FQNEAQ (reference sequence). CDR3 length equals 13 residues. These records were also assigned to another study, of yellow fever vaccine responses in identical twins.

The sequence was collected from a young woman in good health. This chain connects TRBV7-9 to TRBJ2-4; no definite D call. The sample comprised CD8+ T cells sorted from blood. This chain's CDR3 is CASSPGNAGIQYF. Written as DNA, the CDR3 is TGTGCCAGCAGCCCTGGAAACGCTGGCATTCAGTACTTC.